Shown below are 18 T cell receptor beta chains from a single sample sequenced in a study of CD8 T cells in ankylosing spondylitis. The study, taken as a whole, reports: A TCR beta motif made of fewer than 10 highly homologous variants seemed typical of ankylosing spondylitis blood.

TCRdb analysed the 5' RACE reads with MiXCR anew, one entry per CDR3 protein. Among more than 500,000 distinct CDR3 sequences listed, about 5.2% were seen once. Their antigens remain unidentified. The sequenced material came from blood, either unsorted or a sorted T cell fraction (not recorded which). Receptor source: a male donor with ankylosing spondylitis.

In this sample, this clonotype turned up many times. The chain uses TRBV7-9 and TRBJ2-7; D unclear. The CDR3 length is 13 residues. Trimming cost V 1 base and J 2 bases, with 6 bases left between them. Germline CDR1 reads SEHNR; CDR2 reads FQNEAQ (reference sequence). The CDR3 sequence: CASSLGVAYEQYF. CDR3 sequence (DNA): TGTGCCAGCAGCTTAGGGGTTGCCTACGAGCAGTACTTC.

This clonotype was found many times. The chain employs TRBV29-1 and TRBJ2-1, with TRBD2 as a possible D gene (5 bases). Germline values: CDR1 SQVTM, CDR2 ANQGSEA. V lost 4 bases to trimming and J lost 8 bases, with 9 bases between them. This CDR3 is built from 11 residues. CDR3 bases: TGCAGCGTTGCTCGGGGAGATGAGCAGTTCTTC. Translating it yields CSVARGDEQFF.

This clonotype was counted ten times or more. This chain uses TRBV6-1 with TRBJ2-7; D is possibly TRBD1 or TRBD2 (5 bases each). Per germline, CDR1 MNHNS and CDR2 SASEGT. V was pared by 5 bases and J by 11 bases, with 25 bases between. The CDR3 is 15 residues long. The CDR3 sequence is CASSKRDGGPNKEYF. DNA for the CDR3: TGTGCCAGCAGTAAAAGGGACGGAGGCCCCAATAAGGAGTACTTC.

This clonotype occurred many times. The chain links TRBV20-1 to TRBJ1-4; D is unclear. Trimming left V 1 base short and J 5 bases short, with 5 bases between. Germline V gene lookup returns CDR1 DFQATT and CDR2 SNEGSKA (reference sequence). The CDR3 is made up of 12 amino acids. The CDR3 coding sequence is TGCAGTGCTAGAGGACTGAATGAAAAACTGTTTTTT. It codes for CSARGLNEKLFF.

This clonotype was counted ten times or more. J is TRBJ2-1 and V is TRBV5-1; D call uncertain. Germline-derived CDR1 and CDR2 are SGHRS and YFSETQ. Deletions cut 1 base from V and 3 bases from J, with 11 bases between. CDR3 length: 15 amino acids. CDR3: CASSLIKQSYNEQFF. DNA for the CDR3: TGCGCCAGCAGCTTGATAAAACAAAGCTACAATGAGCAGTTCTTC.

This clonotype was recorded many times. The rearrangement joins TRBV6-1 to TRBJ1-2; 9 bases fit TRBD1. V was pared by 6 bases and J by 4 bases, with 12 bases of the junction left unmatched. CDR3 length: 16 residues. From germline, CDR1 is MNHNS and CDR2 SASEGT. CDR3 protein: CASSATGTGGVYGYTF. The CDR3 nucleotides read TGTGCCAGCAGCGCCACCGGTACAGGGGGCGTCTATGGCTACACCTTC.

The sample holds many counts of this clonotype. The CDR3 DNA sequence: TGCGCCAGCAGCCCGGGAGTAGGGGGACATTATGGCTACACCTTC. Its protein is CASSPGVGGHYGYTF. This rearrangement joins TRBV4-3 to TRBJ1-2, with TRBD1 as a possible D gene (6 bases). This CDR3 contains 15 residues. Germline-derived CDR1 and CDR2 are LGHNA and YSLEER. The V and J ends lost 4 bases and 5 bases respectively, with 17 bases between them.

There are many counts of this clonotype. J is TRBJ2-3 and V is TRBV12-3 or TRBV12-4; D possibly uses TRBD1 or TRBD2 (5 bases each). The CDR3 runs to 17 residues. The V end was cut by 2 bases, the J end by 5 bases, with 20 bases between. CDR3 residues: CASSLLGWDLGIDTQYF. In DNA, the CDR3 is TGTGCCAGCAGTTTACTCGGCTGGGACCTGGGAATAGATACGCAGTATTTT.

This clonotype was seen at least ten times. This sequence joins TRBV5-1 and TRBJ2-5; no firm D call. The germline V and J ends were trimmed by 4 bases and 2 bases, with 6 bases remaining between them. The CDR3 totals 12 residues. Germline assignment: CDR1 SGHRS and CDR2 YFSETQ. CDR3 DNA: TGCGCCAGCAGCCATACTCAAGAGACCCAGTACTTC. Protein product: CASSHTQETQYF.

The chain is built from TRBV2 and TRBJ2-7, with a weak D call TRBD1 (5 bases). Germline values: CDR1 SNHLY, CDR2 FYNNEI. This CDR3 is built from 18 residues. Trimming took off 8 bases at V and 2 bases at J, with 28 bases between the two ends. The CDR3 loop reads CASSLFGRTIPIPYEQYF. The CDR3 region has the DNA TGTGCCAGCTCTTTGTTCGGCAGGACAATCCCTATACCCTACGAGCAGTACTTC. Combining the CDR3 with reference TRBV2 and TRBJ2-7 gives the whole variable domain EPEVTQTPSHQVTQMGQEVILRCVPISNHLYFYWYRQILGQKVEFLVSFYNNEISEKSEIFDDQFSVERPDGSNFTLKIRSTKLEDSAMYFCASSLFGRTIPIPYEQYFGPGTRLTVT.

Comment on this clonotype: With a much larger clone just one base away, this may be a read error. The chain couples TRBV6-1 to TRBJ2-7; the D is unclear. Per the germline V gene, CDR1 is MNHNS and CDR2 is SASEGT. The CDR3 contains 14 residues. The CDR3 region has the DNA TGTGTCAGCAAACGGATACCTTCATCCTACGAGCAGTACTTC. This gives the protein CVSKRIPSSYEQYF.

A few counts support this clonotype. This sequence joins TRBV4-2 and TRBJ2-7; unclear D gene. The CDR3 length is 14 residues. In germline, CDR1 is LGHNA, CDR2 YNFKEQ. Trimming removed 1 base at V and 4 bases at J, with 11 bases between. Written as DNA, the CDR3 is TGTGCCAGCAGCCAAGCTTGGCGTTCGTACGAGCAGTACTTC. It translates to CASSQAWRSYEQYF.

The CDR3 is CSAQTGDEAFF. For the CDR3, the DNA is TGCAGTGCCCAGACAGGAGATGAAGCTTTCTTT. The chain uses TRBV20-1 and TRBJ1-1; a weak D match, TRBD1 (6 bases). CDR1 is DFQATT, CDR2 SNEGSKA, per germline (reference sequence). The ends were cut back, 6 bases at V and 7 bases at J, with 12 bases in the middle. The CDR3 sequence is 11 residues long.

As concerns this clonotype: The CDR3 does not close with the conserved phenylalanine or tryptophan, likely indicating a read error. The rearrangement uses TRBV5-1 and TRBJ2-7; 9 bases are shared with TRBD2. Germline V gene lookup returns CDR1 SGHRS and CDR2 YFSETQ. The CDR3 consists of 15 residues. The V segment lost 7 bases and the J segment 1 base; nucleotides outside the gene matches: 9. CDR3 residues: CASSFSGSRSYEQYY. The CDR3 region has the DNA TGCGCCAGCTCATTTAGCGGGAGTAGGTCCTACGAGCAGTACTAC.

This clonotype occurred many times. This CDR3 is CASSLEGLAGVGEQFF. The CDR3 nucleotides read TGTGCCAGCAGCTTAGAAGGACTAGCGGGGGTTGGTGAGCAGTTCTTC. This chain uses TRBV11-2 with TRBJ2-1; 13 bases align to TRBD2. CDR1 is SGHAT, CDR2 FQNNGV, per germline. V gave up 0 bases and J gave up 9 bases; unmatched junction bases: 5. The CDR3 sequence is 16 residues long. Full variable domain (rest looked up from reference TRBV11-2 and TRBJ2-1): EAGVAQSPRYKIIEKRQSVAFWCNPISGHATLYWYQQILGQGPKLLIQFQNNGVVDDSQLPKDRFSAERLKGVDSTLKIQPAKLEDSAVYLCASSLEGLAGVGEQFFGPGTRLTVL.

At least ten counts were recorded for this clonotype. V gene TRBV7-8 combines with J gene TRBJ2-2, with D possibly TRBD2 on 6 matching bases. CDR1 SGHVS and CDR2 FQNEAQ come from the germline V gene. This CDR3 is 14 amino acids long. V shed 6 bases and J shed 6 bases, with 14 bases lying between them. In nucleotides, the CDR3 is TGTGCCAGCAGTTCAAGTCGGGGGTCCGGGGAGCTGTTTTTT. As protein: CASSSSRGSGELFF.

This clonotype was detected ten times or more. The rearrangement uses TRBV9 and TRBJ2-3; 7 positions match TRBD2. The CDR3 has 15 amino acids. Germline V gene data show CDR1 as SGDLS and CDR2 as YYNGEE. J gave up 4 bases and V 4 bases, and 9 bases lay outside the gene matches. CDR3 sequence (DNA): TGTGCCAGCAGCAGCGGGACTACCCAGGCAGATACGCAGTATTTT. Protein: CASSSGTTQADTQYF.

This clonotype was counted many times. The V gene is TRBV29-1, the J gene TRBJ1-1, with a tentative D call TRBD1 (5 bases). The length of the CDR3 is 12 residues. Trimming took 3 bases from V and 3 from J, leaving 8 bases between them. The V gene's germline CDR1 is SQVTM and CDR2 ANQGSEA. The CDR3 spells CSVEGRDTEAFF. Here the CDR3 DNA reads TGCAGCGTTGAGGGGCGCGACACTGAAGCTTTCTTT.